This TCR beta chain was recorded in a study of a mutant IDH1 vaccine in newly diagnosed glioma (dated by TCRdb to about 2021). Turning to the overall study: Of the approximately 30 treated patients, around 62% were male and approximately 38% were female, and the mean age was around 40 years. Before enrollment, patients had received standard therapy of radiotherapy alone, temozolomide alone, or radiochemotherapy with temozolomide; most received the combination. Six visits were used for peripheral blood collection: V03 (baseline), V05, V07, V10, V12 and V13. For exploratory analyses, longitudinal TCRB deep sequencing was carried out in about two dozen treated patients wherever samples were available.

What this sample's time point label stands for: baseline, week 1 (first vaccination visit). The treatment or condition label on this specimen signifies: pre-vaccination baseline after standard-of-care therapy. Newly diagnosed WHO grade 3 or 4 IDH1-mutant astrocytomas showing loss of nuclear ATRX were present in the donors. The samples were drawn from NOA16, a multicentre, single-arm, open-label phase I trial in Germany that tested a mutant IDH1 peptide vaccine in humans for the first time. Blood drawn at visit V03 was used as the baseline sample for immunogenicity testing. Genomic DNA for TCRB sequencing was isolated from EDTA blood with the DNeasy Blood and Tissue Kit. The paper's findings and limits, for the study overall: Pseudoprogression appeared unrelated to alterations in the top peripheral T cell clonotypes detected by TCRB sequencing. It was noted by the authors that analyses of patient blood samples could not be reproduced owing to sample limitations. Across multiple MHC alleles, vaccine-induced immune responses were seen in roughly 93% of patients. Selection of PBMC samples for TCRB deep sequencing was based on availability.

Library preparation employed the immunoSEQ multiplex PCR assay. Rearranged TCR beta chain sequences were amplified using the hsTCRB Kit according to the manufacturer's protocol. Sequencing of TCRB libraries was carried out on an Illumina MiSeq. As for the original processing: The proprietary platform of the kit vendor was used for demultiplexing, trimming and gene mapping. The source is immuneACCESS, and TCRdb retained only in-frame sequences with V and J called. Part of the clones is not carried over; for the studies checked, unresolved V genes explain less than half of this, and the remainder is unexplained. The V and J calls and clone size are taken from that table; D and trimming were inferred from the DNA. This sample holds roughly 15,000 clones; 75% to 90% were observed only once. The ten largest make up around 10% of the sample. On this clone itself: Its cognate antigen has yet to be identified. Per-base qualities were not stored, and no clone one base away is much larger.

The CDR3 spans 14 residues, from the cysteine through the phenylalanine. Of all the DNA, just the CDR3 is kept, 42 bases in frame from base 1. Taken from the germline V gene (reference sequence), the CDR1 and CDR2 loops are LNHDA and SQIVND. V and J are trimmed by 10 bases and 5 bases, and the gene matches miss 10 bases of the junction. This clonotype was obtained from a woman in her 40s with glioma. Some clones in this sample may be carry-over from other donors' samples. Recombination connected TRBV19 to TRBJ2-2, with 7 bases in between that match TRBD2. Sequencing used PBMCs, obtained from a glioma patient treated with radiotherapy, temozolomide or both. The bases are TGTGCCACCCGAAGGGCGGGAGAGACCGGGGAGCTGTTTTTT. Protein translation: CATRRAGETGELFF. With the rest looked up from the reference TRBV19 and TRBJ2-2 genes rather than sequenced, the full variable domain is DGGITQSPKYLFRKEGQNVTLSCEQNLNHDAMYWYRQDPGQGLRLIYYSQIVNDFQKGDIAEGYSVSREKKESFPLTVTSAQKNPTAFYLCATRRAGETGELFFGEGSRLTVL.